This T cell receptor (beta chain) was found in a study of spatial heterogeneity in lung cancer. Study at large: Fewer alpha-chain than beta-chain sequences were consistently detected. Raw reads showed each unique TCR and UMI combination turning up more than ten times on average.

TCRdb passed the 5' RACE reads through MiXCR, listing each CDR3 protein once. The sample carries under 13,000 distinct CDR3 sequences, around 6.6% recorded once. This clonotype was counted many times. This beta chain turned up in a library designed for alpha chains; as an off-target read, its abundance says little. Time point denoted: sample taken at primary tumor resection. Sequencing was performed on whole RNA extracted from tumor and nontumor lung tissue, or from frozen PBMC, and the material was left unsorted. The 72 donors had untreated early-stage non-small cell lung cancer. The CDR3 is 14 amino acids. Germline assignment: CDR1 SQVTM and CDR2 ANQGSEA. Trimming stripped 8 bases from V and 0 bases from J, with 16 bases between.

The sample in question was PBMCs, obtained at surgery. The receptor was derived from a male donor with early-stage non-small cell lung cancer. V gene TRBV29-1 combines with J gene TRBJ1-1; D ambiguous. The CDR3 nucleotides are TGCAGCATCTGGGGAGACAAGCTGAACACTGAAGCTTTCTTT. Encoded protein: CSIWGDKLNTEAFF.